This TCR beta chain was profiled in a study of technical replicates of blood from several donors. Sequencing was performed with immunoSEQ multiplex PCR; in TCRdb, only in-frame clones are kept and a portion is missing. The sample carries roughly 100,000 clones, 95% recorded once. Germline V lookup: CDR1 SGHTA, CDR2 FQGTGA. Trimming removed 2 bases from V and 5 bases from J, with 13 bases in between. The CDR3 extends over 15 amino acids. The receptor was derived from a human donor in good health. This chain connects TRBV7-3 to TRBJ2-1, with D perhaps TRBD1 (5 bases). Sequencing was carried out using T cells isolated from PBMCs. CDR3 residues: CASSLGGAVNNEQFF. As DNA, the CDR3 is TGTGCCAGCAGCTTAGGTGGGGCAGTAAACAATGAGCAGTTCTTC.